The 4 T cell receptor beta chains in this list originate from one sample, sequenced in a study of cytomegalovirus exposure and HLA in healthy donors (dated by TCRdb to about 2017). Receptor libraries were prepared by the immunoSEQ multiplex PCR assay. For the multiplex PCR, a mixture combining 60 forward primers for TCR Vbeta segments and 13 reverse primers for TCR Jbeta segments was used. Entries here come from immuneACCESS through TCRdb and include only in-frame sequences with V and J called. Some clones fail to appear in such tables; in the studies checked, an unresolved V gene covers under half of the shortfall, and the cause of the remainder is unknown. This sample comprises nearly 110,000 clones, roughly four fifths of them detected only once. The ten largest clones represent about 2% of the sample. Sequencing used PBMCs. The source of these receptors is a man aged 18 to 35 in good health and CMV-seronegative.

The chain recombines TRBV7-9 with TRBJ1-6; TRBD1 agrees at 7 bases. Germline V CDR1 and CDR2: SEHNR, FQNEAQ (reference sequence). With V trimmed by 10 bases and J by 9 bases, 6 bases remained unmatched. This CDR3 is built from 12 residues. CDR3 nucleotides: TGTGCCACTCTACAGGGGACTTCACCCCTCCACTTT. This codes for CATLQGTSPLHF. Combining the CDR3 with reference TRBV7-9 and TRBJ1-6 gives the whole variable domain DTGVSQNPRHKITKRGQNVTFRCDPISEHNRLYWYRQTLGQGPEFLTYFQNEAQLEKSRLLSDRFSAERPKGSFSTLEIQRTEQGDSAMYLCATLQGTSPLHFGNGTRLTVT.

Only a few counts were recorded for this clone. The J gene is TRBJ1-2, the V gene TRBV6-5, with D possibly TRBD1 on 5 matching bases. CDR1 is MNHEY and CDR2 is SVGAGI in the germline V gene. This CDR3 contains 13 residues. V lost 7 bases, J lost 4 bases, and 13 bases lay in between. This CDR3 reads CASTQSGGYGYTF. The CDR3 DNA reads TGTGCCAGCACCCAGAGCGGGGGCTATGGCTACACCTTC.

The chain is built from TRBV14 and TRBJ2-7; 10 bases map to TRBD2. Trimming took 1 base from V and 3 from J; bases not matched to a gene: 0. Germline V lookup: CDR1 SGHDN, CDR2 FVKESK. CDR3 size: 14 residues. The CDR3 loop is CASSQASGGYEQYF. The CDR3 DNA sequence: TGTGCCAGCAGCCAAGCTAGCGGGGGCTACGAGCAGTACTTC. The variable domain in full, with the rest retrieved from reference TRBV14 and TRBJ2-7, is EAGVTQFPSHSVIEKGQTVTLRCDPISGHDNLYWYRRVMGKEIKFLLHFVKESKQDESGMPNNRFLAERTGGTYSTLKVQPAELEDSGVYFCASSQASGGYEQYFGPGTRLTVT.

The chain links TRBV14 to TRBJ1-6, with 8 bases lining up with TRBD1. The V segment lost 4 bases and the J segment 8 bases; nucleotides outside the gene matches: 10. Germline V gene sequence: CDR1 SGHDN, CDR2 FVKESK. The CDR3 totals 16 residues. The CDR3 sequence is CASSLRTGRPDSPLHF. Here the CDR3 DNA reads TGTGCCAGCAGCCTCCGGACAGGGAGGCCCGATTCACCCCTCCACTTT.